This T cell receptor (beta chain) appears in the sequencing data of a study of cytotoxic CD8 clonotypes in ibrutinib-treated CLL (dated by TCRdb to the early 2020s). General notes on the study: The cohort was composed of under 12 relapsed/refractory and around 15 treatment-naive patients; IGHV unmutated status was identified in 17 patients. Samples at response were collected after a median of roughly 13 months of treatment, with a range of roughly 6 to 40 months. Of the 90 or so participants in the trial, about 25 had longitudinal samples available. All remission and progressive disease samples were collected while patients were still receiving ibrutinib. Cryopreserved peripheral blood mononuclear cells were collected at three points: before therapy, at response, and at either sustained remission or disease progression. Responses were partial in roughly 24 patients and complete in 2; after median about 5.5 years follow-up, some 14 stayed in remission and about twelve progressed. On average, each sample had some 250,000 productive templates and 94,082 productive rearrangements.

Each clonotype received, on average, about 10x coverage in deep resolution sequencing performed on a MiSeq, where the target depth lay between 1 in 1 million and 1 in 200,000 T cells. The immunoSEQ hsTCRB Kit was used to generate TCR beta libraries. The paper's processing steps were these. Data were analyzed with ImmunoSEQ Data Assistant and ImmunoSEQ Analyzer, with V, D and J genes assigned per IMGT definitions. Clonality was computed as one minus normalized Shannon entropy of productive rearrangement frequencies, ranging from 0 to 1. Only overrepresented clonotypes making up at least 0.05% of each patient's repertoire were included in the public clonotype analysis. About a dozen age-matched healthy donor repertoires from immuneACCESS served as clonality controls. TCRdb stores this immuneACCESS table with in-frame sequences only. Part of the clones is absent; in the studies checked, under half of the shortfall reflects unresolved V genes, and no reason is known for the rest. Clone size and the V and J calls come from that table; the DNA yielded D and trimming. The sample table contains about 130,000 clones; only one count was recorded for roughly 85% of them. The top ten clones comprise roughly 1.9% of the sample.

What the research found in general, with its limitations: Baseline clonality was found to be higher than that of age-matched healthy donors and was strongly correlated with circulating CD8+ T-cell counts. Clonality rose at ibrutinib response, remained stable during sustained remission, and dropped back toward baseline at progression. Sampling times were not matched between sustained-remission and progressing patients, and lymph node repertoires were not studied. Public clonotypes were rare and either shrank or stayed stable during treatment, and the rise in clonality at ibrutinib response reflected expansion of private clonotypes.

Taken with the paper, the label for time point translates to: less than 30 months on ibrutinib. For TCR beta library preparation, approximately 2 micrograms of genomic DNA were extracted from the cryopreserved PBMCs. Longitudinal blood samples from CLL patients on ibrutinib monotherapy were analyzed using high-throughput TCR beta sequencing. Patients were enrolled in a phase 2 open-label single-center ibrutinib monotherapy trial. In regard to this clone: The specificity of this receptor is unknown. Base quality data are lacking; no much larger clone is found one base away.

Relative to germline, V is 4 bases shorter and J is 0 bases shorter, with 20 bases between their ends. Per the germline V gene, SGHRS is the CDR1 and YFSETQ is the CDR2. Reading from cysteine to phenylalanine, the CDR3 counts 18 amino acids. CDR3 DNA only is kept here, 54 bases in frame from base 1. The source material was PBMCs, sampled after 24 months of ibrutinib treatment. Recombination joined TRBV5-1 with TRBJ2-4, and TRBD1 may be the D gene, going by 6 matching bases. This clonotype was obtained from a human donor with chronic lymphocytic leukemia. The DNA is as follows: TGCGCCAGCAGCCCGGACAGTTCGGTCGGCTTAGCCAAAAACATTCAGTACTTC. Translated, it reads CASSPDSSVGLAKNIQYF.